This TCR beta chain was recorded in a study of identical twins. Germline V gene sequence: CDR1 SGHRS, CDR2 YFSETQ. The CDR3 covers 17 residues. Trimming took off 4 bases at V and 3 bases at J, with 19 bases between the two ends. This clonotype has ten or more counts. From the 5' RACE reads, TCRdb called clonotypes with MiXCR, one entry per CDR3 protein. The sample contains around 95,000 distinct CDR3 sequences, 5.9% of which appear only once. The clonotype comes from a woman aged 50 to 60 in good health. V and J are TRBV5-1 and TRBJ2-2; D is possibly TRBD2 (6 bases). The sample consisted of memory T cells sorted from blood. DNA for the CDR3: TGCGCCAGCAGCGACCTGGTGAGGAGGGTCGACACCGGGGAGCTGTTTTTT. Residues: CASSDLVRRVDTGELFF.